This T cell receptor (beta chain) came from a study of blood T cell repertoires in COVID-19. Study overall: Samples came from the United States, Italy and Spain, spanning acute and convalescent COVID-19. Sample material is recorded as cDNA or gDNA derived from T cells, B-cell-depleted T cells, or PBMCs.

Profiled with immunoSEQ multiplex PCR; TCRdb holds only in-frame clones, not every one. The table shows 200,000 to 250,000 clones, with approximately 87% occurring only once. About this clone: One junction end does not reproduce the germline sequence, and a read error may be involved.

The CDR3 extends over 15 amino acids. CDR1 and CDR2 (germline): MNHEY, SMNVEV (reference sequence). Material: peripheral blood. The chain links TRBV27 to TRBJ1-4, with 8 nucleotides matching TRBD1. The source is a man in his 60s who had recovered from COVID-19. In nucleotides, the CDR3 is TGTGCCAGCAGCTTGACGGACAGGGCTAAGGAAAAACTGTTTTTT. Protein: CASSLTDRAKEKLFF.